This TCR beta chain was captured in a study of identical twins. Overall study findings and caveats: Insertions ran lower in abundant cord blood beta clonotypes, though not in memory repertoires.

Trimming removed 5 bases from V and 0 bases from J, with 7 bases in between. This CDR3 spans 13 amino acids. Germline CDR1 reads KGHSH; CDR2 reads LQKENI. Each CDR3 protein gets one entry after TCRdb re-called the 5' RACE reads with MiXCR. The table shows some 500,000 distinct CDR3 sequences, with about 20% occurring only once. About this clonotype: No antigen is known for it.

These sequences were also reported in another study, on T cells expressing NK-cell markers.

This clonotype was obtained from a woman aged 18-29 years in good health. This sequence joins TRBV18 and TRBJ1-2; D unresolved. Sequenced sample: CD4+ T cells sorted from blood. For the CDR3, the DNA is TGTGCCAGCTCAGATGGGCCTAACTATGGCTACACCTTC. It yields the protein CASSDGPNYGYTF.